The 8 T cell receptor beta chains below come from one sample, sequenced in a study of blood T cell repertoires in COVID-19. Clones were read by immunoSEQ multiplex PCR, and TCRdb kept only the in-frame ones, dropping some. The sample records some 160,000 clones, around nine tenths being singletons. Sequencing was carried out using PBMCs or T cells enriched from blood (not recorded which). The receptor set was obtained from a woman in her fifties or sixties who had recovered from COVID-19.

J is TRBJ1-6 and V is TRBV9; D is uncertain. Germline V CDR1 and CDR2: SGDLS, YYNGEE. The germline V and J ends were trimmed by 2 bases and 10 bases, with 10 bases remaining between them. CDR3 size: 13 residues. Here the CDR3 DNA reads TGTGCCAGCAGCGTCGGAGCCCAGTCACCCCTCCACTTT. Protein: CASSVGAQSPLHF. Full variable domain (remainder filled in from reference TRBV9 and TRBJ1-6): DSGVTQTPKHLITATGQRVTLRCSPRSGDLSVYWYQQSLDQGLQFLIQYYNGEERAKGNILERFSAQQFPDLHSELNLSSLELGDSALYFCASSVGAQSPLHFGNGTRLTVT.

V gene TRBV9 combines with J gene TRBJ1-2, with D uncertain. The CDR3 loop spans 17 amino acids. V lost 1 base and J 4 bases, leaving 20 bases between the germline ends. Germline V gene sequence: CDR1 SGDLS, CDR2 YYNGEE. CDR3: CASSVSPQRGRSYGYTF. CDR3 coding DNA: TGTGCCAGCAGCGTATCCCCCCAGAGAGGGCGGAGCTATGGCTACACCTTC.

The chain links TRBV7-2 to TRBJ2-7; no clear D gene. Germline CDR1 reads SGHTA; CDR2 reads FQGNSA. This CDR3 is 14 amino acids long. V was clipped by 1 base and J by 4 bases, with 11 bases between them. CDR3 bases: TGTGCCAGCAGCTTAGAACCTTCCACATACGAGCAGTACTTC. Protein: CASSLEPSTYEQYF.

V gene TRBV5-1 combines with J gene TRBJ2-1; tentatively, D is TRBD2 (6 bases). The germline CDR1 and CDR2 sequences are SGHRS and YFSETQ. The length of the CDR3 is 15 residues. V lost 0 bases, J lost 2 bases, and 9 bases lay in between. CDR3 DNA: TGCGCCAGCAGCTTGGAACTAGCTCCCTACAATGAGCAGTTCTTC. Translation gives CASSLELAPYNEQFF.

The chain links TRBV6-6 to TRBJ2-3; D is unresolved. The ends were cut back, 0 bases at V and 1 base at J, with 5 bases in the middle. The CDR3 has 14 amino acids. CDR1 is MNHNY, CDR2 SVGAGI, per germline (reference sequence). The CDR3 reads CASSYSSGTDTQYF. The CDR3 region has the DNA TGTGCCAGCAGTTACTCGAGTGGCACAGATACGCAGTATTTT.

Worth noting for this clone: The sample contains more than one DNA sequence encoding this CDR3. The chain employs TRBV5-4 and TRBJ1-4; D unclear. Trimming left V 1 base short and J 8 bases short, with 6 bases between. CDR1 and CDR2 from the germline V gene are SGHNT and YYREEE (reference sequence). The CDR3 consists of 12 residues. The CDR3 coding sequence is TGTGCCAGCAGCTTGCGAGGGGAAAAACTGTTTTTT. Its protein is CASSLRGEKLFF.

This sequence joins TRBV9 and TRBJ1-2; 7 nucleotides match TRBD1. There are 15 residues in the CDR3. V trimming: 3 bases; J trimming: 6 bases; junction bases outside the gene matches: 11. CDR1 is SGDLS, CDR2 YYNGEE, per germline. The CDR3 DNA is TGTGCCAGCAGCGCGGTGACAGGGTATCGGGATGGCTACACCTTC. Translated, it gives CASSAVTGYRDGYTF.

This chain links TRBV7-5 with TRBJ2-2; no check of the table's D call, TRBD1, against the DNA was made. TRBV7-5 is flagged as a pseudogene. The CDR3 totals 15 residues. CDR3 DNA: TGTGCCAGAGGATGGGACACTGAAAACACCGGGGAGCTGTTTTTT. It encodes CARGWDTENTGELFF.